These 21 T cell receptor beta chains were sequenced from one sample in a study of cytomegalovirus exposure and HLA in healthy donors. It was with 60 Vbeta and 13 Jbeta primers that the PCR ran. Repertoires were generated with immunoSEQ multiplex PCR, while TCRdb's copy carries only in-frame clones and drops some. The sample holds approximately 100,000 clones, approximately 78% seen once. Material: PBMCs. The receptors derive from a man aged 40-49 years in good health and CMV-seronegative.

Remarks on this clone: Germline and junction disagree at one end, which may indicate a read error. Other DNA sequences from this sample encode an identical CDR3 as well. The chain joins TRBV10-2 to TRBJ2-7; 9 bases align to TRBD1. The CDR3 has 15 amino acids. Germline CDR1 is WSHSY and CDR2 is SAAADI. This CDR3 reads CASSVSGTGTYEQYF. CDR3 in DNA: TGCGCCAGCAGTGTGTCCGGGACAGGGACCTATGAGCAGTACTTC.

The chain combines TRBV6-5 with TRBJ1-1, with D possibly being TRBD1 (5 bases). V lost 7 bases to trimming and J lost 1 base, with 13 bases between them. The CDR3 is 14 residues long. Germline values: CDR1 MNHEY, CDR2 SVGAGI. CDR3 sequence (DNA): TGTGCCAGCACTAAACCGGGGGGGAACACTGAAGCTTTCTTT. Translating it yields CASTKPGGNTEAFF.

This clone appeared a single time. V gene TRBV15 combines with J gene TRBJ1-4; the D is unclear. Germline V CDR1 and CDR2: LNHNV, YYDKDF (reference sequence). The V end lost 5 bases, the J end lost 3 bases, and 10 bases lay between the germline ends. The length of the CDR3 is 14 residues. CDR3 sequence (DNA): TGTGCCACCAGCCCGCCACGGGCTAATGAAAAACTGTTTTTT. Residues: CATSPPRANEKLFF.

The CDR3 is CATSRALPDRDVETQYF. For the CDR3, the DNA is TGTGCCACCAGCAGGGCCTTACCGGACAGGGACGTAGAGACCCAGTACTTC. The chain recombines TRBV15 with TRBJ2-5; 8 nucleotides agree with TRBD1. This CDR3 is built from 17 residues. The germline gives CDR1 LNHNV, CDR2 YYDKDF (reference sequence). Losses at the gene ends were 3 bases for V and 4 bases for J; bases not matched to a gene: 13.

This chain connects TRBV7-2 to TRBJ1-6; 8 nucleotides align to TRBD1. V was pared by 2 bases and J by 11 bases, with 11 bases of the junction left unmatched. CDR1 SGHTA and CDR2 FQGNSA come from the germline V gene. CDR3 length: 16 residues. The CDR3 nucleotides read TGTGCCAGCAGCTTACCAGGGACAGGTAGTAGAACACCCCTCCACTTT. It encodes CASSLPGTGSRTPLHF.

Here the CDR3 reads CASSLRWDSTSTNEKLFF. CDR3 bases: TGTGCCAGCAGTTTACGATGGGACAGTACATCAACTAATGAAAAACTGTTTTTT. The chain employs TRBV27 and TRBJ1-4; 7 nucleotides match TRBD1. Germline V gives CDR1 MNHEY, CDR2 SMNVEV (reference sequence). J was trimmed by 0 bases and V by 2 bases; bases with no gene match: 9. The length of the CDR3 is 18 residues. Drawing the rest from reference TRBV27 and TRBJ1-4, the complete variable domain is EAQVTQNPRYLITVTGKKLTVTCSQNMNHEYMSWYRQDPGLGLRQIYYSMNVEVTDKGDVPEGYKVSRKEKRNFPLILESPSPNQTSLYFCASSLRWDSTSTNEKLFFGSGTQLSVL.

The chain recombines TRBV6-1 with TRBJ1-5; the D gene is possibly TRBD1 (6 bases). The V end lost 1 base, the J end lost 8 bases, and 15 bases lay between the germline ends. In germline, CDR1 is MNHNS, CDR2 SASEGT. The length of the CDR3 is 15 residues. Written as DNA, the CDR3 is TGTGCCAGCAGTGAAGGCGGACAGCAAAAAGAGCCCCAGCATTTT. Translation gives CASSEGGQQKEPQHF.

A remark on this clone: The sample carries other DNA sequences with the same CDR3. This sequence joins TRBV5-6 and TRBJ1-2, with TRBD1 matching over 7 bases. The CDR3 has 13 residues. Germline-derived CDR1 and CDR2 are SGHDT and YYEEEE. V lost 2 bases, J lost 8 bases, and 6 bases stayed unmatched. The CDR3 here is CASSLRQGDGYTF. DNA of the CDR3: TGTGCCAGCAGCTTACGACAGGGCGACGGCTACACCTTC.

The V call is TRBV5-4, the J call TRBJ2-2, with a tentative D call TRBD2 (6 bases). V lost 3 bases and J lost 6, with 15 bases in between. The CDR3 loop spans 15 amino acids. The germline gives CDR1 SGHNT, CDR2 YYREEE (reference sequence). The CDR3 DNA follows: TGTGCCAGCAGCTGGTCAGGGAGGACGGCCGGGGAGCTGTTTTTT. This translates into CASSWSGRTAGELFF. The whole variable domain, remainder taken from reference TRBV5-4 and TRBJ2-2, is ETGVTQSPTHLIKTRGQQVTLRCSSQSGHNTVSWYQQALGQGPQFIFQYYREEENGRGNFPPRFSGLQFPNYSSELNVNALELDDSALYLCASSWSGRTAGELFFGEGSRLTVL.

The gene calls are TRBV6-5 and TRBJ2-7; weak D call: TRBD2 (7 bases). Germline CDR1 reads MNHEY; CDR2 reads SVGAGI. Trimming removed 6 bases at V and 2 bases at J, with 8 bases between. The CDR3 totals 12 residues. CDR3 amino acids: CASSGGPYEQYF. DNA of the CDR3: TGTGCCAGCAGCGGGGGGCCCTACGAGCAGTACTTC.

V and J are TRBV6-4 and TRBJ2-1, with TRBD1 matching over 9 bases. Trimming removed 4 bases from V and 9 bases from J; junction bases left unmatched: 13. Germline V CDR1 and CDR2: MRHNA, SNTAGT. The CDR3 has 16 amino acids. The CDR3 DNA reads as TGTGCCAGCAGTGCAGACTTCGGGACAGGGTACGCTGAGCAGTTCTTC. Its protein is CASSADFGTGYAEQFF.

This clone was seen only once. V usage is TRBV25-1 and J usage is TRBJ2-1; D perhaps matches TRBD1 (6 bases). The CDR3 has 17 amino acids. V was clipped by 1 base and J by 1 base, with 14 bases between them. From germline, CDR1 is MGHDK and CDR2 SYGVNS. The CDR3 coding sequence is TGTGCCAGCAGTGAATCTCCAGGGGTGGATTCCTACAATGAGCAGTTCTTC. Translation: CASSESPGVDSYNEQFF.

The chain joins TRBV7-9 to TRBJ2-1; TRBD2 matches at 9 bases. This CDR3 has 16 residues. The ends lost 4 bases at V and 2 bases at J; junction bases unmatched: 6. CDR1 and CDR2 from the germline V gene are SEHNR and FQNEAQ (reference sequence). The CDR3 region is CASSSWGGGAYNEQFF. CDR3 nucleotides: TGTGCCAGCAGCTCCTGGGGCGGGGGGGCCTACAATGAGCAGTTCTTC.

This rearrangement joins TRBV29-1 to TRBJ2-3; D is perhaps TRBD2 (6 bases). Deletions cut 6 bases from V and 0 bases from J, with 10 bases between. Germline V gene sequence: CDR1 SQVTM, CDR2 ANQGSEA. The CDR3 loop spans 13 amino acids. CDR3 protein: CSVVGTSTDTQYF. In DNA, the CDR3 is TGCAGCGTGGTTGGGACTAGCACAGATACGCAGTATTTT.

The genes are TRBV10-3 and TRBJ1-2, with D possibly being TRBD1 (5 bases). Trimming removed 2 bases at V and 7 bases at J, with 11 bases between. Looked up from germline, CDR1 is ENHRY and CDR2 is SYGVKD. CDR3 length equals 13 residues. CDR3 DNA: TGTGCCATCAGTGAGCCAGGGCGCAGTGGCTACACCTTC. This codes for CAISEPGRSGYTF.

This chain uses TRBV15 with TRBJ2-2; 11 positions agree with TRBD1. Germline assignment: CDR1 LNHNV and CDR2 YYDKDF (reference sequence). After removal of 5 bases from V and 7 bases from J, the junction contained 6 bases not matched to a gene. The CDR3 consists of 15 residues. CDR3: CATSSRTGGVGELFF. The CDR3 DNA is TGTGCCACCAGCTCCAGGACAGGGGGCGTCGGGGAGCTGTTTTTT.

V usage is TRBV2 and J usage is TRBJ2-7; TRBD1 matches 7 bases. Germline-derived CDR1 and CDR2 are SNHLY and FYNNEI. CDR3 length: 13 amino acids. Losses at the gene ends were 6 bases for V and 5 bases for J; bases not matched to a gene: 7. The CDR3 nucleotides read TGTGCCAGCAGGAGGGGACAGTTCGACGAGCAGTACTTC. This encodes CASRRGQFDEQYF.

The chain has TRBV6-6 and TRBJ1-3, with D unclear. Germline V gives CDR1 MNHNY, CDR2 SVGAGI (reference sequence). The CDR3 is 14 amino acids. The V end lost 0 bases, the J end lost 7 bases, and 10 bases lay between the germline ends. The CDR3 protein is CASSYSPRVNTIYF. In DNA, the CDR3 is TGTGCCAGCAGTTACTCCCCCCGTGTCAACACCATATATTTT.

V usage is TRBV27 and J usage is TRBJ2-1; D remains unclear. CDR1 is MNHEY, CDR2 SMNVEV, per germline (reference sequence). Trimming cost V 2 bases and J 7 bases, with 9 bases left between them. This CDR3 has 13 residues. The CDR3 coding sequence is TGTGCCAGCAGTTTACTAGGAAAGAATGAGCAGTTCTTC. Translation: CASSLLGKNEQFF.

The genes are TRBV5-5 and TRBJ2-7; no definite D call. From germline, CDR1 is SGHKS and CDR2 YYEKEE (reference sequence). Trimming stripped 4 bases from V and 5 bases from J, with 10 bases between. The CDR3 sequence is 12 residues long. This CDR3 is CASSPSSDEQYF. As DNA, the CDR3 is TGTGCCAGCAGCCCCTCTTCGGACGAGCAGTACTTC.

This clone appeared a few times. This chain links TRBV14 with TRBJ1-2; maybe TRBD1 (6 bases). From germline, CDR1 is SGHDN and CDR2 FVKESK. V was cut by 6 bases and J by 7 bases, with 15 bases left in between. The CDR3 spans 13 residues. CDR3 in DNA: TGTGCCAGCAGTCAACCAGGGGAAGGTGGCTACACCTTC. Translating gives CASSQPGEGGYTF.